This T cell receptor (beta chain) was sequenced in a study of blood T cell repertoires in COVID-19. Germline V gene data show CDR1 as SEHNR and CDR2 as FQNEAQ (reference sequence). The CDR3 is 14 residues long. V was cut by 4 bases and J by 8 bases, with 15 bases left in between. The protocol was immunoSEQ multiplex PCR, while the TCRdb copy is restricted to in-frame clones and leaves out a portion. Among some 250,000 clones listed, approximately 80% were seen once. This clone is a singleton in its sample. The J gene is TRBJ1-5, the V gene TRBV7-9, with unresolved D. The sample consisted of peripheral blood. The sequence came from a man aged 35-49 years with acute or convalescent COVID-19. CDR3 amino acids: CASSSLDKSKPQHF. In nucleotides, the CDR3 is TGTGCCAGCAGCTCTCTCGACAAAAGTAAGCCCCAGCATTTT.